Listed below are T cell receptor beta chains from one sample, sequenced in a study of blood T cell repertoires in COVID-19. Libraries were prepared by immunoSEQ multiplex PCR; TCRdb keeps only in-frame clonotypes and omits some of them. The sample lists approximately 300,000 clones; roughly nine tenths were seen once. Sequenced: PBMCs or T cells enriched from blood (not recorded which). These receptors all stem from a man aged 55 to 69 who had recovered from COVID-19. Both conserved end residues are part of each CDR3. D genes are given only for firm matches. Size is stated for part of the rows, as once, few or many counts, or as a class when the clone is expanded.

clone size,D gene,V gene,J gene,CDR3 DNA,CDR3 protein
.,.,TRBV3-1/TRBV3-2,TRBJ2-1,TGTGCCAGCAGCCAAGAAACGGACTATGAGCAGTTCTTC,CASSQETDYEQFF
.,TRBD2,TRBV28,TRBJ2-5,TGTGCCAGCAGTTTAGGGGGGACTAGTGGGGAGACCCAGTACTTC,CASSLGGTSGETQYF
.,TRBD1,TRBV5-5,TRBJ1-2,TGTGCCAGCAGCTCCGGGACAGGGGTCGATGGCTACACCTTC,CASSSGTGVDGYTF
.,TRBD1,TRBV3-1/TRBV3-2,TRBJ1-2,TGTGCCAGCAGCCAAGGCGGGGGACAGGGGGGAGAAGGCTACACCTTC,CASSQGGGQGGEGYTF
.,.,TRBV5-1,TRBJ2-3,TGCGCCAGCAGCTTGGCGGGAGTAGCCACAGATACGCAGTATTTT,CASSLAGVATDTQYF
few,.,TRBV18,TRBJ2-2,TGTGCCAGCTCGGAGGGGCCTCCGGGCCCCATACCTGGGGAGCTGTTTTTT,CASSEGPPGPIPGELFF
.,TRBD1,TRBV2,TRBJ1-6,TGTGCCAGCAAGGGACAGCTCAATTCACCCCTCCACTTT,CASKGQLNSPLHF
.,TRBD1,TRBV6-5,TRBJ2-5,TGTGCCAGCAAACAGGGGGCCTTAGAGACCCAGTACTTC,CASKQGALETQYF
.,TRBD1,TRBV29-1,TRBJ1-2,TGCAGCGTTGAAAGACAGGGGCAGATTGGCTACACCTTC,CSVERQGQIGYTF
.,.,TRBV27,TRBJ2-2,TGTGCCAGCAGCCCTAGAGGAGGGGCGGACACCGGGGAGCTGTTTTTT,CASSPRGGADTGELFF
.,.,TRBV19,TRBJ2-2,TGTGCCAGTAGTTTGGCAGGGAACACCGGGGAGCTGTTTTTT,CASSLAGNTGELFF
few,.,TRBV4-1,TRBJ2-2,TGCGCCAGCAGCCCAACCCCGGCGGGACCCTTAACCGGGGAGCTGTTTTTT,CASSPTPAGPLTGELFF
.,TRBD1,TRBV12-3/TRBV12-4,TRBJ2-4,TGTGCCAGCAGTTTAGCCGACAGGGGGCGGTGGCACTTC,CASSLADRGRWHF
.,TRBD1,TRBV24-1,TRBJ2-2,TGTGCCACCAGTCCCCGTGACAGGGAGAACACCGGGGAGCTGTTTTTT,CATSPRDRENTGELFF
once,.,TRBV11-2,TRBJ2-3,TGTGCCAGCACTCTACACAGGGCAGATACGCAGTATTTT,CASTLHRADTQYF
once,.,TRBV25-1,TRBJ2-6,TGTGCCAGCAGTGAATCTGACGGGAGAGCTGGGGCCAACGTCCTGACTTTC,CASSESDGRAGANVLTF
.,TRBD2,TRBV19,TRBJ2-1,TGTGCCAGTAGTATAGCCTTAGCGGGAGTCTACAATGAGCAGTTCTTC,CASSIALAGVYNEQFF
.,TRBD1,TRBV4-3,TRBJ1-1,TGCGCCAGCAGCCAAGATCGTGGACAGGGTTTGTCTGAAGCTTTCTTT,CASSQDRGQGLSEAFF
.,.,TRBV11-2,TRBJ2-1,TGTGCCAGCAGCTCTTTAAGGGCAGGGCTTGGAAATGAGCAGTTCTTC,CASSSLRAGLGNEQFF
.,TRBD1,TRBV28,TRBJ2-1,TGTGCCAGCAGTTTAGCCGGGACAGGGGTTGGGGAGCAGTTCTTC,CASSLAGTGVGEQFF
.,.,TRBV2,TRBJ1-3,TGTGCCAGCAGTGTAAGACAGAACTCTGGAAACACCATATATTTT,CASSVRQNSGNTIYF
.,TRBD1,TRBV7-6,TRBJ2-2,TGTGCCAGCAGCCAATCGACAGGGGGCGCCTCCGGGGAGCTGTTTTTT,CASSQSTGGASGELFF
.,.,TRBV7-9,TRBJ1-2,TGTGCCAGCAGCTTATCGGGCGCGGGGGGCTACACCTTC,CASSLSGAGGYTF